The 8 T cell receptor beta chains given below trace back to one sample, sequenced in a study of blood T cell repertoires in COVID-19. Data came from immunoSEQ multiplex PCR; TCRdb stores just in-frame clones and leaves some out. This sample yields approximately 250,000 clones, of which about 89% are seen a single time; 4.1% belongs to the top ten. Sequencing was done on a sample of PBMCs or T cells enriched from blood (not recorded which). These receptors were obtained from a woman aged 25 to 39 who had recovered from COVID-19.

Written as DNA, the CDR3 is TGTGCCAGCAGTTTCGGACAGGGGCTTAGAACTGAAGCTTTCTTT. Encoded protein: CASSFGQGLRTEAFF. The chain has TRBV27 and TRBJ1-1, with TRBD1 matching 9 bases. This CDR3 contains 15 residues. V lost 3 bases to trimming and J lost 5 bases; unmatched junction nucleotides: 7. The germline gives CDR1 MNHEY, CDR2 SMNVEV (reference sequence).

The chain carries TRBV23-1 and TRBJ1-5; D is unresolved. TRBV23-1 is labeled an ORF, and its function is uncertain. With 0 bases removed from V and 0 bases from J, the gap between germline ends came to 9 bases. This CDR3 contains 16 residues. CDR3 bases: TGCGCCAGCAGTCAATCAGTAGTGGTTAGCAATCAGCCCCAGCATTTT. This encodes CASSQSVVVSNQPQHF.

The chain uses TRBV4-3 and TRBJ2-2, with a possible D match to TRBD1 (5 bases). The CDR3 length is 15 residues. Germline V lookup: CDR1 LGHNA, CDR2 YSLEER. Between the trimmed V and J ends, which lost 3 bases and 4 bases, there was a span of 12 bases. The CDR3 nucleotides read TGCGCCAGCAGCCAGGGGCCCCCCCCCACCGGGGAGCTGTTTTTT. Translation gives CASSQGPPPTGELFF.

The chain uses TRBV7-2 and TRBJ2-1; 14 nucleotides align to TRBD2. The CDR3 loop spans 15 amino acids. V was pared by 8 bases and J by 10 bases, with 10 bases of the junction left unmatched. In germline, CDR1 is SGHTA, CDR2 FQGNSA. The CDR3 loop is CASGKGLAGVNEQFF. The DNA of the CDR3 is TGTGCCAGCGGCAAGGGACTAGCGGGAGTAAACGAGCAGTTCTTC.

V and J are TRBV19 and TRBJ1-1, with D perhaps TRBD1 (6 bases). The V and J ends lost 6 bases and 0 bases respectively, with 14 bases between them. CDR3 length equals 15 residues. From germline, CDR1 is LNHDA and CDR2 SQIVND (reference sequence). The DNA of the CDR3 is TGTGCCAGTAGCTCGAACAGGGCTATGAACACTGAAGCTTTCTTT. This codes for CASSSNRAMNTEAFF.

This chain connects TRBV3-1 (or the pseudogene TRBV3-2) to TRBJ1-2, with TRBD1 as a possible D gene (6 bases). Germline V gene data show CDR1 as LGHDT and CDR2 as YNNKEL (reference sequence). This CDR3 has 13 residues. With 4 bases removed from V and 4 bases from J, the gap between germline ends came to 10 bases. The CDR3 DNA reads as TGTGCCAGCAGCCGGACAGACTCCTATGGCTACACCTTC. This gives the protein CASSRTDSYGYTF.

The V gene is TRBV4-3, the J gene TRBJ2-3, with no clear D. This CDR3 is 13 amino acids long. With 3 bases removed from V and 2 bases from J, the gap between germline ends came to 6 bases. CDR1 and CDR2 from the germline V gene are LGHNA and YSLEER. CDR3 loop: CASSHTDTDTQYF. As DNA, the CDR3 is TGCGCCAGCAGCCACACAGACACAGATACGCAGTATTTT.

The chain uses TRBV19 and TRBJ2-1; 8 bases are shared with TRBD2. V lost 6 bases, J lost 0 bases, and 10 bases stayed unmatched. CDR1 LNHDA and CDR2 SQIVND come from the germline V gene (reference sequence). The CDR3 is made up of 17 amino acids. The CDR3 DNA is TGTGCCAGTAGCCTGGGGAGCGGGGGTTACTCCTACAATGAGCAGTTCTTC. Translating gives CASSLGSGGYSYNEQFF.